A selection of T cell receptor beta chains follows, all from one sample in a study of tumor and adjacent non-tumor tissue in lung cancer. TCRdb redid the calling of the multiplex PCR reads with MiXCR, one entry per CDR3 protein. The sample contains approximately 100,000 distinct CDR3 sequences, approximately 65% of which appear only once. The sequenced sample consisted of distant non-tumor lung tissue. The receptors shown here come from a man between 25 and 39 years old with non-small cell lung cancer. The conserved cysteine and the conserved F or W are not part of the CDR3 here. The order of the fields is CDR3 length, V gene, J gene, CDR3 protein.

>12|TRBV11-2|TRBJ2-2
ASSLEGVTGELF
>11|TRBV5-1|TRBJ2-3
ACSFHITDTQY
>11|TRBV6-5|TRBJ2-2
TSSYDNTEELF
>13|TRBV20-1|TRBJ1-2
SARYWAGGDYGYT
>12|TRBV20-1|TRBJ2-3
SATIAGAGDTQY
>15|TRBV24-1|TRBJ2-1
ATSGSGGEGLYNEQF
>11|TRBV7-8|TRBJ2-7
ASTLHVHYEQY
>12|TRBV6-5|TRBJ1-2
ASSYSIRNYGYT
>13|TRBV11-2|TRBJ2-7
ASSFADRGAYEQY
>11|TRBV12-3/TRBV12-4|TRBJ1-1
ASIQTENTEAF
>10|TRBV12-3/TRBV12-4|TRBJ2-3
ASTGVVDTQY
>12|TRBV20-1|TRBJ2-5
SARVGLTAETQY
>12|TRBV12-3/TRBV12-4|TRBJ1-1
VSSFGRVSTEAF
>15|TRBV20-1|TRBJ1-2
SARDTAKGTSGYGYT
>12|TRBV12-3/TRBV12-4|TRBJ2-7
ASSFELPRDEQY
>12|TRBV20-1|TRBJ1-1
SAPEDGRNTEAF
>13|TRBV20-1|TRBJ2-6
SARAEAVGANVLT
>13|TRBV4-3|TRBJ1-1
ASSPGPAMNTEAF
>12|TRBV6-5|TRBJ1-2
ASSRIRGTDGYT
>10|TRBV4-2|TRBJ2-7
ASGPSWSEEY
>11|TRBV11-2|TRBJ1-2
PSTLTGVDGYT
>15|TRBV7-2|TRBJ2-5
ASSLLGSGGAPETQY
>10|TRBV11-2|TRBJ2-1
ASSPGGVAQF
>12|TRBV11-2|TRBJ2-5
ASSARDGEEAQY
>13|TRBV20-1|TRBJ2-2
SARIAGANTGKLV
>9|TRBV20-1|TRBJ2-7
SARDNYEQY
>12|TRBV6-5|TRBJ2-7
ASSQTGGSYEQY
>10|TRBV4-2|TRBJ2-1
ASSPAPYEQF
>13|TRBV11-2|-
ASSQTPYNNQPQY
>12|TRBV29-1|TRBJ2-7
SVDGQGATYEQY
>11|TRBV6-2/TRBV6-3|TRBJ2-7
ASSYRQCYEQY
>11|TRBV5-1|TRBJ1-1
ASSYGQHTEAF
>11|TRBV6-1|TRBJ2-4
ASREGYKNIQY
>9|TRBV6-1|TRBJ2-7
TIKGSSEQY
>12|TRBV5-4|TRBJ1-2
ASSLVNHEYGYT
>12|TRBV25-1|TRBJ2-2
ASSPDRDIGELF
>13|TRBV29-1|TRBJ1-2
SVDVAMVILGGYT
>12|TRBV6-5|TRBJ1-1
ASVQTGGDTEAF
>14|TRBV24-1|TRBJ1-5
ATEFPGQIYSQPQR
>15|TRBV20-1|TRBJ2-1
STSPPAPGLASNEQF
>12|TRBV29-1|TRBJ2-1
SVLGGGVYNKQF
>10|TRBV12-3/TRBV12-4|TRBJ2-7
ASSLGTYEQL
>12|TRBV5-6|TRBJ1-5
TSSWTGDNQPQH
>14|TRBV12-3/TRBV12-4|TRBJ1-1
ASSLMGSRQGPEAF
>11|TRBV6-2/TRBV6-3|TRBJ1-2
ASSVRLMDGYT